This T cell receptor beta chain is from a study of blood T cell repertoires in COVID-19. The repertoire was sequenced with immunoSEQ multiplex PCR; TCRdb's copy has only in-frame clones and lacks some. The profile shows under 450,000 clones, 87% of them singletons. Recovered Cohort 3 donors showed two negative PCRs, clearance, or symptom resolution. The CDR3 has 13 residues. Trimming left V 5 bases short and J 4 bases short, with 11 bases between. CDR1 and CDR2 from the germline V gene are MNHEY and SVGAGI. The sequencing sample was made of PBMCs or T cells enriched from blood (not recorded which). The rearrangement uses TRBV6-5 and TRBJ1-1, with D possibly matching TRBD1 (6 bases). The clonotype originates from a man younger than 45 who had recovered from COVID-19. CDR3 nucleotides: TGTGCCAGCAGTCGAGGACAGTCCACTGAAGCTTTCTTT. Translation: CASSRGQSTEAFF.